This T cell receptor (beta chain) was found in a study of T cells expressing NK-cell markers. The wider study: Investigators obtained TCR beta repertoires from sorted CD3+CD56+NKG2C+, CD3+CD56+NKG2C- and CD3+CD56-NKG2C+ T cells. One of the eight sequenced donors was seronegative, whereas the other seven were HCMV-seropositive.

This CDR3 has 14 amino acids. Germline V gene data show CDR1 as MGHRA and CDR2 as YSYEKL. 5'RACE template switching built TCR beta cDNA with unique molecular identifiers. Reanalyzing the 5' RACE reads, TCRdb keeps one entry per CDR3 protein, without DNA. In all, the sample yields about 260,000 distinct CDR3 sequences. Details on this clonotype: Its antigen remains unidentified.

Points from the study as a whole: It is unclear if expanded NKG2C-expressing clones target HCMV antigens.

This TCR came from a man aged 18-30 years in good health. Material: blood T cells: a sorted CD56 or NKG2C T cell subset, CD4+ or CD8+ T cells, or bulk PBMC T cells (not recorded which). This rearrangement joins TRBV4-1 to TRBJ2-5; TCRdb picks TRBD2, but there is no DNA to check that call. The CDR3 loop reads CASSQREDGETQYF.